A single sample gave rise to the 5 T cell receptor beta chains below, sequenced in a study of shared T cell receptors in the human thymus. Here immunoSEQ multiplex PCR was the method, and the copy in TCRdb shows in-frame clones only, minus some. The sample holds hundreds of thousands of clones, over 75% seen once. A further study also used this sample, focusing on human thymus T cells.

The sample consisted of thymocytes. The origin of the receptors is a girl in the first two years of life with a congenital heart defect.

V is TRBV5-5 and J is TRBJ2-2, with TRBD2 as a possible D gene (6 bases). The CDR3 contains 17 residues. Deletions cut 1 base from V and 6 bases from J, with 19 bases between. Germline CDR1 is SGHKS and CDR2 is YYEKEE (reference sequence). CDR3 bases: TGTGCCAGCAGCTTGTCGGGGGTTAGAGGCAGACCCGGGGAGCTGTTTTTT. Protein product: CASSLSGVRGRPGELFF.

The J gene is TRBJ1-2, the V gene TRBV4-3; possible D gene TRBD1, 5 bases. Trimming removed 2 bases from V and 3 bases from J, with 22 bases in between. Germline loops: CDR1 LGHNA, CDR2 YSLEER. This CDR3 spans 18 amino acids. The DNA of the CDR3 is TGCGCCAGCAGCCAATTGGGATCTAGGGGTCAGGAAGACTATGGCTACACCTTC. Its protein product is CASSQLGSRGQEDYGYTF.

The chain employs TRBV27 and TRBJ2-5; 11 nucleotides match TRBD1. CDR1 and CDR2 from the germline V gene are MNHEY and SMNVEV (reference sequence). Germline trimming cut 5 bases from V and 4 bases from J; bases unmatched to any gene: 6. This CDR3 comprises 15 residues. CDR3 residues: CASSLGQGAGETQYF. CDR3 nucleotides: TGTGCCAGCAGTCTCGGACAGGGGGCGGGAGAGACCCAGTACTTC.

This chain links TRBV18 with TRBJ1-5; 9 bases fit TRBD1. J lost 3 bases, V lost 0 bases, and 9 bases had no gene match. CDR3 length: 18 amino acids. Germline V gene lookup returns CDR1 KGHSH and CDR2 LQKENI. CDR3 sequence: CASSPPLLDRGPNQPQHF. CDR3 sequence (DNA): TGTGCCAGCTCACCACCCCTCCTGGACAGGGGCCCCAATCAGCCCCAGCATTTT.

The J gene is TRBJ1-2, the V gene TRBV19; 7 bases are shared with TRBD1. Germline-derived CDR1 and CDR2 are LNHDA and SQIVND (reference sequence). V trimming: 3 bases; J trimming: 4 bases; junction bases outside the gene matches: 17. This CDR3 has 18 residues. The CDR3 DNA sequence: TGTGCCAGTAGTATGAGAAGTGACAGGGAGGAGAGGCTCTATGGCTACACCTTC. This sequence encodes CASSMRSDREERLYGYTF.